This T cell receptor (beta chain) was retrieved from a study of memory CD4+ T cells and cytomegalovirus serostatus. Background on the study: This sample comes from healthy Belgian adults, fewer than 10 CMV seropositive, 20 to 25 seronegative. Broader study findings: CD4+ memory repertoires contained about two fifths of the 164 reported CMV TCRbeta sequences.

This CDR3 contains 12 residues. The germline V gene has CDR1 MDHEN and CDR2 SYDVKM. The V end was cut by 5 bases, the J end by 5 bases, with 9 bases between. To note about this clone: Its target is not known.

Libraries were prepared by immunoSEQ multiplex PCR; TCRdb keeps only in-frame clonotypes and omits some of them. The table lists around 62,000 clones, around 76% of them singletons. The sort gate was single viable CD3+CD4+CD8-CD45RO+ cells for memory CD4+ T cells. The receptor comes from an adult in good health and CMV-seropositive. Sequencing used memory CD4+ T cells from blood. The chain is built from TRBV28 and TRBJ2-5; D is uncertain. This chain's CDR3 is CASSTVLETQYF. CDR3 nucleotides: TGTGCCAGCAGTACAGTTTTGGAGACCCAGTACTTC. The variable domain in full, completed from reference TRBV28 and TRBJ2-5, reads DVKVTQSSRYLVKRTGEKVFLECVQDMDHENMFWYRQDPGLGLRLIYFSYDVKMKEKGDIPEGYSVSREKKERFSLILESASTNQTSMYLCASSTVLETQYFGPGTRLLVL.